A selection of T cell receptor beta chains follows, all from one sample in a study of long-term antiretroviral therapy in people with HIV. TCRdb keeps only in-frame clones here, not all; method: immunoSEQ multiplex PCR. Altogether about 21,000 clones are present, 80% to 85% being singletons, with the ten largest covering around 3.3%. Specimen: unsorted PBMCs, collected 1.9 years after starting antiretroviral therapy. The receptors come from a woman between 45 and 60 years old with HIV. Each CDR3 is given with its conserved first and last residue. The D gene is left open where the match is weak. Size tells how often a clone was seen (once, few, many) or the class of an expanded clone, and some rows leave it out.

clone_size: NA; v_call: TRBV7-2; d_call: TRBD1; j_call: TRBJ2-2; cdr3_aa: CASSSRDRSATGELFF; cdr3_nt: TGTGCCAGCTCCTCCCGGGACAGGTCAGCCACCGGGGAGCTGTTTTTT
clone_size: NA; v_call: TRBV11-2; d_call: NA; j_call: TRBJ2-1; cdr3_aa: CASSFTQGSEQFF; cdr3_nt: TGTGCCAGCAGCTTCACACAGGGTAGTGAGCAGTTCTTC
clone_size: NA; v_call: TRBV10-3; d_call: NA; j_call: TRBJ1-2; cdr3_aa: CAISESGPSNYGYTF; cdr3_nt: TGTGCCATCAGTGAGTCTGGGCCCTCTAACTATGGCTACACCTTC
clone_size: NA; v_call: TRBV27; d_call: TRBD1; j_call: TRBJ1-6; cdr3_aa: CASSLGQGNSPLHF; cdr3_nt: TGTGCCAGCAGTCTTGGACAGGGGAATTCACCCCTCCACTTT
clone_size: NA; v_call: TRBV7-3; d_call: NA; j_call: TRBJ2-6; cdr3_aa: CASSLPHGQEGGSGANVLTF; cdr3_nt: TGTGCCAGCAGCTTACCCCATGGCCAGGAGGGAGGCTCTGGGGCCAACGTCCTGACTTTC
clone_size: once; v_call: TRBV4-2; d_call: TRBD1; j_call: TRBJ1-2; cdr3_aa: CASSQTRDRGFGYTF; cdr3_nt: TGTGCCAGCAGCCAAACAAGGGACAGGGGTTTCGGCTACACCTTC
clone_size: NA; v_call: TRBV6-5; d_call: TRBD2; j_call: TRBJ2-7; cdr3_aa: CASSYKRDHEQYF; cdr3_nt: TGTGCCAGCAGTTACAAGCGGGACCACGAGCAGTACTTC
clone_size: NA; v_call: TRBV30; d_call: NA; j_call: TRBJ1-2; cdr3_aa: CAWSVGVGYTF; cdr3_nt: TGTGCCTGGAGTGTAGGTGTTGGCTACACCTTC
clone_size: NA; v_call: TRBV11-2; d_call: NA; j_call: TRBJ1-6; cdr3_aa: CASSLRQGNSPLHF; cdr3_nt: TGTGCCAGCAGCTTACGTCAGGGTAATTCACCCCTCCACTTT
clone_size: NA; v_call: TRBV29-1; d_call: TRBD1; j_call: TRBJ2-7; cdr3_aa: CSGLDRSSYEQYF; cdr3_nt: TGCAGCGGGTTGGACAGGAGCTCCTACGAGCAGTACTTC
clone_size: NA; v_call: TRBV19; d_call: TRBD1; j_call: TRBJ1-1; cdr3_aa: CASTDRGRTEAFF; cdr3_nt: TGTGCCAGTACGGACAGGGGGCGGACTGAAGCTTTCTTT
clone_size: once; v_call: TRBV11-3; d_call: TRBD1; j_call: TRBJ2-5; cdr3_aa: CASSLGQTYQETQYF; cdr3_nt: TGTGCCAGCAGCCTGGGACAGACGTACCAAGAGACCCAGTACTTC
clone_size: NA; v_call: TRBV29-1; d_call: NA; j_call: TRBJ2-6; cdr3_aa: CSVRSGGANVLTF; cdr3_nt: TGCAGCGTTAGGTCTGGGGGGGCCAACGTCCTGACTTTC
clone_size: NA; v_call: TRBV9; d_call: TRBD1; j_call: TRBJ1-1; cdr3_aa: CASSVEGQRGAITEAFF; cdr3_nt: TGTGCCAGCAGCGTAGAGGGACAGCGGGGGGCAATCACTGAAGCTTTCTTT
clone_size: few; v_call: TRBV6-5; d_call: NA; j_call: TRBJ1-2; cdr3_aa: CASSYSIRGSGYTF; cdr3_nt: TGTGCCAGCAGTTACTCGATCAGGGGCTCTGGCTACACCTTC
clone_size: once; v_call: TRBV6-7; d_call: TRBD2; j_call: TRBJ2-1; cdr3_aa: CASSTERGKYSYNEQFF; cdr3_nt: TGTGCCAGCAGTACGGAGCGGGGGAAATACTCCTACAATGAGCAGTTCTTC
clone_size: few; v_call: TRBV4-2; d_call: NA; j_call: TRBJ1-2; cdr3_aa: CASSQDSEGRGGYTF; cdr3_nt: TGTGCCAGCAGCCAAGATTCGGAGGGGCGCGGTGGCTACACCTTC
clone_size: NA; v_call: TRBV5-6; d_call: NA; j_call: TRBJ2-5; cdr3_aa: CASSSSSSEETQYF; cdr3_nt: TGTGCCAGCAGCTCATCAAGTTCCGAAGAGACCCAGTACTTC
clone_size: NA; v_call: TRBV2; d_call: TRBD1; j_call: TRBJ1-6; cdr3_aa: CASRALTGEKGYNSPLHF; cdr3_nt: TGTGCCAGCAGAGCGCTGACAGGGGAAAAAGGCTATAATTCACCCCTCCACTTT
clone_size: NA; v_call: TRBV7-3; d_call: NA; j_call: TRBJ2-3; cdr3_aa: CASSEESSTDTQYF; cdr3_nt: TGTGCCAGCAGTGAGGAATCCAGCACAGATACGCAGTATTTT
clone_size: NA; v_call: TRBV7-2; d_call: NA; j_call: TRBJ1-1; cdr3_aa: CASSPNMNTEAFF; cdr3_nt: TGTGCCAGCAGCCCAAACATGAACACTGAAGCTTTCTTT
clone_size: NA; v_call: TRBV10-3; d_call: NA; j_call: TRBJ1-5; cdr3_aa: CATRRGLNQPQHF; cdr3_nt: TGTGCCACGCGGAGGGGATTGAATCAGCCCCAGCATTTT
clone_size: once; v_call: TRBV9; d_call: NA; j_call: TRBJ2-5; cdr3_aa: CASSVLGGGGETQYF; cdr3_nt: TGTGCCAGCAGCGTCCTCGGAGGGGGAGGAGAGACCCAGTACTTC
clone_size: NA; v_call: TRBV28; d_call: NA; j_call: TRBJ1-5; cdr3_aa: CASSLWVGAGQPQHF; cdr3_nt: TGTGCCAGCAGTTTATGGGTGGGGGCGGGTCAGCCCCAGCATTTT
clone_size: NA; v_call: TRBV27; d_call: NA; j_call: TRBJ2-1; cdr3_aa: CASSSTNEQFF; cdr3_nt: TGTGCCAGCAGTTCGACAAATGAGCAGTTCTTC
clone_size: NA; v_call: TRBV30; d_call: NA; j_call: TRBJ1-3; cdr3_aa: CAWSALRTGNTIYF; cdr3_nt: TGTGCCTGGAGTGCTCTCAGGACCGGAAACACCATATATTTT
clone_size: NA; v_call: TRBV6-5; d_call: NA; j_call: TRBJ2-7; cdr3_aa: CASERIVSYEQYF; cdr3_nt: TGTGCCAGCGAACGGATAGTTTCCTACGAGCAGTACTTC